This TCR beta chain was retrieved from a study of blood T cell repertoires in COVID-19. For the study at large: Samples representing acute and convalescent COVID-19 were sourced from the United States, Italy and Spain. Sources were T cells, B-cell-depleted T cells, or PBMCs; the material itself was cDNA or gDNA.

The CDR3 extends over 12 amino acids. Trimming removed 8 bases at V and 8 bases at J, with 12 bases between. Original methodology: Amplifying reference gene primers gave estimates of nucleated cell counts. Sequencing was performed with immunoSEQ multiplex PCR; in TCRdb, only in-frame clones are kept and a portion is missing. The V and J calls and clone size were taken over from that table, and D and trimming were inferred from the DNA. The table includes about 120,000 clones, less than 85% detected once. This chain connects TRBV12-3 or TRBV12-4 to TRBJ2-2; D ambiguous. The TCR comes from a human donor in a cohort sampled during active COVID-19. Sequencing was performed on peripheral blood. The CDR3 spells CASSQGVGELFF. DNA for the CDR3: TGTGCCAGCTCTCAAGGAGTAGGGGAGCTGTTTTTT.